This T cell receptor (beta chain) comes out of a study of T cell responses to AZD1222 COVID-19 vaccine. The CDR3 loop spans 15 amino acids. V lost 2 bases and J lost 6; bases outside the gene matches: 5. CDR1 and CDR2 (germline): MNHEY, SVGAGI. Study results and caveats: A reported finding is that nearly half of spike-specific TCRs target unmutated variant regions. Females outnumbered males among donors, who were mostly white British; clonal diversity was possibly underestimated.

Assay: immunoSEQ multiplex PCR; the TCRdb copy retains only in-frame clones and omits some. The table has 75,000 to 95,000 clones, 75% to 90% seen once. This clone was picked up one time. The target antigen is unknown. Sequences were derived from peripheral blood, sampled 28 days after the second AZD1222 dose. This receptor was identified in an adult who received the AZD1222 COVID-19 vaccine. The chain recombines TRBV6-5 with TRBJ2-1, with 9 bases aligning to TRBD1. The DNA for the CDR3 is TGTGCCAGCAGTTACAACTTGGACAGGGGCAATGAGCAGTTCTTC. Translating gives CASSYNLDRGNEQFF.